The 13 T cell receptor beta chains below were found in one sample sequenced in a study of T-cell reconstitution after alpha-beta-depleted transplantation in children. The TCRbeta library incorporated unique molecular identifiers. TCRdb reprocessed the PCR reads via MiXCR and lists one record per CDR3 protein. In the table there are 80,000 to 95,000 distinct CDR3 sequences, approximately 9.2% of which are singletons. This sample comprised PBMCs from the stem cell graft donor, obtained from the stem cell graft. These receptors were collected from a human donor who donated a stem cell graft to a child with congenital amegakaryocytic thrombocytopenia.

This clonotype was counted at least ten times. J is TRBJ2-5 and V is TRBV7-2; D is possibly TRBD2 (6 bases). The V end lost 5 bases, the J end lost 11 bases, and 27 bases lay between the germline ends. CDR3 size: 16 residues. Per the germline V gene, CDR1 is SGHTA and CDR2 is FQGNSA. The CDR3 loop is CASSQDYSSRLGSQYF. CDR3 coding DNA: TGTGCCAGCAGCCAGGACTACTCAAGCCGACTTGGTTCGCAGTACTTC.

On this clonotype: This clone may be a read error of a much larger clone one base away. The rearrangement joins TRBV2 to TRBJ2-5; D possibly matches TRBD1 or TRBD2 (5 bases each). This CDR3 has 13 amino acids. Between the trimmed V and J ends, which lost 11 bases and 0 bases, there was a span of 13 bases. Germline V gene lookup returns CDR1 SNHLY and CDR2 FYNNEI. CDR3 DNA sequence: TGTGCCGGCAAAGGGGACCACCAAGAGACCCAGTACTTC. The encoded protein is CAGKGDHQETQYF.

This clonotype turned up a few times. The genes are TRBV7-6 and TRBJ2-7, with 11 nucleotides matching TRBD2. V was clipped by 5 bases and J by 3 bases; unmatched bases: 6. This CDR3 comprises 15 residues. The germline gives CDR1 SGHVS, CDR2 FNYEAQ. In nucleotides, the CDR3 is TGTGCCAGCAGCGCTACCGGGACTAGCGGCTACGAGCAGTACTTC. This codes for CASSATGTSGYEQYF.

Many counts were recorded for this clonotype. The chain uses TRBV6-5 and TRBJ2-1; 7 bases line up with TRBD1. Germline V gene sequence: CDR1 MNHEY, CDR2 SVGAGI. The CDR3 totals 14 residues. V lost 4 bases and J lost 6; bases outside the gene matches: 6. CDR3 amino acids: CASSFTGQPNEQFF. The CDR3 DNA is TGTGCCAGCAGTTTTACGGGACAGCCCAATGAGCAGTTCTTC.

This clonotype has ten or more counts. The gene calls are TRBV5-1 and TRBJ1-1; TRBD1 agrees at 8 bases. The length of the CDR3 is 16 residues. V lost 2 bases and J lost 2; bases outside the gene matches: 8. CDR1 is SGHRS and CDR2 is YFSETQ in the germline V gene. The CDR3 DNA follows: TGCGCCAGCAGCTTTTTCGCAGGGGGCCGTAACACTGAAGCTTTCTTT. Its translation is CASSFFAGGRNTEAFF.

This clonotype has at least ten counts. The rearrangement uses TRBV12-3 or TRBV12-4 and TRBJ1-6; D is undetermined. This CDR3 is built from 14 residues. Deletions cut 5 bases from V and 1 base from J, with 6 bases between. The CDR3 is CASSGISYNSPLHF. In nucleotides, the CDR3 is TGTGCCAGCAGTGGGATATCCTATAATTCACCCCTCCACTTT.

This clonotype was detected many times. The rearrangement joins TRBV7-2 to TRBJ1-5, with TRBD1 identical over 9 bases. The CDR3 totals 17 residues. Germline CDR1 reads SGHTA; CDR2 reads FQGNSA. V shed 3 bases, J shed 0 bases, and the junction held 6 bases outside the gene matches. The CDR3 DNA reads TGTGCCAGCAGCTTTGGGACAGGGAGATATAGCAATCAGCCCCAGCATTTT. Its translation is CASSFGTGRYSNQPQHF. Combining the CDR3 with reference TRBV7-2 and TRBJ1-5 gives the whole variable domain GAGVSQSPSNKVTEKGKDVELRCDPISGHTALYWYRQSLGQGLEFLIYFQGNSAPDKSGLPSDRFSAERTGGSVSTLTIQRTQQEDSAVYLCASSFGTGRYSNQPQHFGDGTRLSIL.

This clonotype was observed many times. The CDR3 loop reads CSARVPTSGTDTQYF. CDR3 in DNA: TGCAGTGCTAGAGTCCCGACTAGCGGCACAGATACGCAGTATTTT. V usage is TRBV20-1 and J usage is TRBJ2-3; 8 nucleotides agree with TRBD2. V lost 1 base, J lost 1 base, and 4 bases stayed unmatched. The CDR3 totals 15 residues. Germline loops: CDR1 DFQATT, CDR2 SNEGSKA (reference sequence).

This clonotype has at least ten counts. The genes are TRBV5-1 and TRBJ2-5; 7 bases are shared with TRBD1. Germline assignment: CDR1 SGHRS and CDR2 YFSETQ. This CDR3 region has 14 residues. V was clipped by 5 bases and J by 5 bases; unmatched bases: 9. CDR3 DNA: TGCGCCAGCAGTCGTGACAGGGTCGAGGAGACCCAGTACTTC. Its protein is CASSRDRVEETQYF.

In this sample, this clonotype turned up many times. The chain carries TRBV18 and TRBJ1-2; tentative D call: TRBD1 (6 bases). The CDR3 sequence is 17 residues long. From germline, CDR1 is KGHSH and CDR2 LQKENI. Trimming stripped 3 bases from V and 4 bases from J, with 21 bases between. Here the CDR3 reads CASSPGASTGKFYGYTF. For the CDR3, the DNA is TGTGCCAGCTCACCGGGCGCCTCGACAGGAAAATTCTATGGCTACACCTTC.

This clonotype showed up many times. The V call is TRBV11-2, the J call TRBJ1-2, with 11 bases identical to TRBD1. Germline V gene sequence: CDR1 SGHAT, CDR2 FQNNGV. The junction had 8 bases not matched to a gene; V was cut back by 4 bases and J by 10 bases. There are 14 residues in the CDR3. In nucleotides, the CDR3 is TGTGCCAGCAGCTACCGGACAGGGGGCGATGACTACACCTTC. Amino acid sequence: CASSYRTGGDDYTF. Complete variable domain (other parts from reference TRBV11-2 and TRBJ1-2): EAGVAQSPRYKIIEKRQSVAFWCNPISGHATLYWYQQILGQGPKLLIQFQNNGVVDDSQLPKDRFSAERLKGVDSTLKIQPAKLEDSAVYLCASSYRTGGDDYTFGSGTRLTVV.

This clonotype showed up many times. The rearrangement joins TRBV10-3 to TRBJ2-2, with a tentative D call TRBD1 (7 bases). Germline CDR1 reads ENHRY; CDR2 reads SYGVKD. The CDR3 is 13 amino acids. The V end was cut by 8 bases, the J end by 5 bases, with 12 bases between. The CDR3 nucleotides are TGTGCCATCGAGACAGGGAGGACCGGGGAGCTGTTTTTT. The encoded protein is CAIETGRTGELFF.

In its sample, this clonotype was seen many times. The chain combines TRBV9 with TRBJ2-1; weak D call: TRBD1 (6 bases). Trimming stripped 3 bases from V and 7 bases from J, with 20 bases between. Germline CDR1 reads SGDLS; CDR2 reads YYNGEE. The CDR3 consists of 16 residues. In DNA, the CDR3 is TGTGCCAGCAGCGCCAGGGACACGGCAGACCAAAATGAGCAGTTCTTC. It translates to CASSARDTADQNEQFF.